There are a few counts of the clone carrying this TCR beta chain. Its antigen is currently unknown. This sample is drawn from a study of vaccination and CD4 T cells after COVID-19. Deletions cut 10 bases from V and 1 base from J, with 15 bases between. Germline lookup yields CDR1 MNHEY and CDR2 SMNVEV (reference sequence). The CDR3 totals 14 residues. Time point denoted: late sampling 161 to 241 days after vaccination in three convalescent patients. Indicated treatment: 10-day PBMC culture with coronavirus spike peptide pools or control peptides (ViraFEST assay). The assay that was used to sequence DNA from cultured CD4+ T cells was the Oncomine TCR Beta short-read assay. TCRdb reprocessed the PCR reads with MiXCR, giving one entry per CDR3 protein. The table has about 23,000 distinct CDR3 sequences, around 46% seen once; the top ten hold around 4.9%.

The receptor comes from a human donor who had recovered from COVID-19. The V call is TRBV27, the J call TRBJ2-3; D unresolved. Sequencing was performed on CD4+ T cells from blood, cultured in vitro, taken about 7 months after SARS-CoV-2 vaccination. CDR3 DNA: TGTGCCAACCCCGTTCGAGGATGCACAGATACGCAGTATTTT. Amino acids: CANPVRGCTDTQYF.